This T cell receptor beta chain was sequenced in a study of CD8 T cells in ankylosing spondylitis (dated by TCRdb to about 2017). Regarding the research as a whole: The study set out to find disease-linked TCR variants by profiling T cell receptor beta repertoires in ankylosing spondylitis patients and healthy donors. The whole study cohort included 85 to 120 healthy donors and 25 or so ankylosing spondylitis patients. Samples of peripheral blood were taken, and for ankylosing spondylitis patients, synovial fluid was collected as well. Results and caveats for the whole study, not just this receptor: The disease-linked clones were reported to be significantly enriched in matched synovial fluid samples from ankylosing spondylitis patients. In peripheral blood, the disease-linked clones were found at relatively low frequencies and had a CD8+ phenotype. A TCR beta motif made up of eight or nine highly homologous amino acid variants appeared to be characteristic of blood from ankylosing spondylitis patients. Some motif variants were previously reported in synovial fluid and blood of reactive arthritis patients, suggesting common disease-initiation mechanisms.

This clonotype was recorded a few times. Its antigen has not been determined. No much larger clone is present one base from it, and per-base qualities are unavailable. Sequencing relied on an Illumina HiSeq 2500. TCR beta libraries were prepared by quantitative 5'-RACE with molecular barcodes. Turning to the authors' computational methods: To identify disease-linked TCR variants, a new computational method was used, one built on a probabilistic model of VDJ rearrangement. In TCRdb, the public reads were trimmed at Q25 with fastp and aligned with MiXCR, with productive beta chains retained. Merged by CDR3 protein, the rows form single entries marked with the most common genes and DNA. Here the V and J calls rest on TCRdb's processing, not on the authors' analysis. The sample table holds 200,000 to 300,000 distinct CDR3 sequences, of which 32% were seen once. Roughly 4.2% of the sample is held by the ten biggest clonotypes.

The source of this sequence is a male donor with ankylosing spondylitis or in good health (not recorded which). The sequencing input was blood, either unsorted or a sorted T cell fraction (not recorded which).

The CDR3 reads CASSQEGGTDTQYF. The DNA sequence is as follows: TGCGCCAGCAGCCAAGAGGGAGGGACAGATACGCAGTATTTT. Here the chain combines TRBV4-1 and TRBJ2-3; 7 central nucleotides agree with TRBD2. The germline V gene supplies CDR1 MGHRA and CDR2 YSYEKL. Germline trimming: 0 bases from V, 3 bases from J; junction bases outside gene matches: 0. The CDR3 spans 14 residues, from the cysteine through the phenylalanine. This entry keeps only the CDR3 DNA: 42 bases, framed from base 1.